The entry below describes one T cell receptor (beta chain). Antigen specificity is unknown. The record originates from a study of regulatory T cells in long-lasting Graves disease. Study results and limitations: Relative to new patients (roughly 980), persistent patients exhibited greater sharing of public clonotypes (approximately 2,700). Study of thyroid tissue was not done, with only peripheral blood studied. Under persistent disease, TRBV28, TRBJ1-2 and TRBJ2-5 were used preferentially. Lower TCR diversity characterized persistent Graves' patients relative to newly diagnosed patients.

The CDR3 loop spans 14 amino acids. Germline loops: CDR1 GTSNPN, CDR2 SVGIG (reference sequence). Trimming cost V 2 bases and J 1 base, with 11 bases left between them. TCR beta libraries were built with iRepertoire HTBI primers and Arm-PCR of CDR3 regions. TCRdb recomputed calls from the multiplex PCR reads with MiXCR, one row per CDR3 protein. The sample lists 300,000 to 450,000 distinct CDR3 sequences, roughly 16% seen once, with about 20% in the top ten. Sample time point: newly diagnosed GD, antithyroid drugs for less than 3 months. The TCR library used RNA extracted from PBMCs. The material sequenced was peripheral blood mononuclear cells (PBMCs), taken at new diagnosis, from a patient treated with antithyroid drugs. This sequence joins TRBV30 and TRBJ1-2; D remains unclear. The origin of this receptor is a female donor with Graves disease. Here the CDR3 reads CAWSYGSGNYGYTF. CDR3 DNA: TGTGCCTGGAGTTATGGGTCCGGTAACTATGGCTACACCTTC.